One T cell receptor beta chain is described in this entry. Its antigen is not known. This record comes from a study of long-term antiretroviral therapy in people with HIV. Study observations and caveats: In the period from the mid-2000s to the late 2010s, blood was collected, possibly under older ART regimens. Clonal expansions arising prior to ART prevailed in the repertoire at every time point.

The CDR3 loop spans 16 amino acids. V lost 1 base, J lost 5 bases, and 9 bases stayed unmatched. Germline V CDR1 and CDR2: MGHRA, YSYEKL. Survey-level immunoSEQ v3.0 assays were run. Sequencing targeted 40,000-50,000 T-cell genomes per sample. Produced via immunoSEQ multiplex PCR; TCRdb's table is partial and in-frame only. In the table there are about 15,000 clones, approximately 83% of which are singletons. Per donor, a minimum of one pre-ART and a minimum of two post-ART PBMC samples were available. The sequences come from unsorted PBMCs, collected just before starting antiretroviral therapy. This receptor was taken from a man in his forties with HIV. The V gene is TRBV4-1, the J gene TRBJ2-7; 9 bases agree with TRBD2. For the CDR3, the DNA is TGCGCCAGCAGCCAAGCTAGGACTAGCGTAGATGACGAGCAGTACTTC. This translates into CASSQARTSVDDEQYF.